The 23 T cell receptor beta chains listed next were all sequenced from one sample in a study of CD8 T cells in Susac syndrome. Random hexamers were used to reverse transcribe an amount of roughly 0.45 to 1 ug RNA. A single record per CDR3 protein comes from TCRdb applying MiXCR to the immunoSEQ multiplex PCR reads. The sample carries 210,000 or so distinct CDR3 sequences, roughly nine tenths recorded once. Material for sequencing was CD8+ T cells from PBMCs. The receptors here all came from a human donor with multiple sclerosis.

The V gene is TRBV9, the J gene TRBJ1-1, with 9 bases lining up with TRBD1. CDR1 SGDLS and CDR2 YYNGEE come from the germline V gene. Losses at the gene ends were 0 bases for V and 1 base for J; bases not matched to a gene: 10. This CDR3 is built from 18 residues. The CDR3 sequence: CASSVEDLDRGSNTEAFF. The CDR3 DNA reads TGTGCCAGCAGCGTAGAGGATTTGGACAGGGGTTCGAACACTGAAGCTTTCTTT.

The rearrangement joins TRBV5-6 to TRBJ2-2, with 7 bases aligning to TRBD1. Unmatched junction bases numbered 12, after V lost 1 base and J lost 6 bases. Germline-derived CDR1 and CDR2 are SGHDT and YYEEEE. The CDR3 has 17 residues. In DNA, the CDR3 is TGTGCCAGCAGCTTGAGTCCGAACAGGGGTGATTCCGGGGAGCTGTTTTTT. This encodes CASSLSPNRGDSGELFF. Complete variable domain (other parts from reference TRBV5-6 and TRBJ2-2): DAGVTQSPTHLIKTRGQQVTLRCSPKSGHDTVSWYQQALGQGPQFIFQYYEEEERQRGNFPDRFSGHQFPNYSSELNVNALLLGDSALYLCASSLSPNRGDSGELFFGEGSRLTVL.

DNA of the CDR3: TGTGCCAGCAGTTTAGCGTCAGGTGTCGATGGCTACACCTTC. Amino acid sequence: CASSLASGVDGYTF. This chain joins TRBV12-3 or TRBV12-4 and TRBJ1-2; no clear D gene. The CDR3 spans 14 residues. Trimming removed 0 bases at V and 6 bases at J, with 11 bases between.

This clonotype was picked up a small number of times. The CDR3 sequence is CASSPLGGNQPQHF. In nucleotides, the CDR3 is TGTGCCAGCAGCCCCCTCGGGGGCAATCAGCCCCAGCATTTT. The J gene is TRBJ1-5, the V gene TRBV7-6; D is undetermined. Trimming removed 5 bases at V and 2 bases at J, with 10 bases between. The CDR3 is made up of 14 amino acids. CDR1 and CDR2 (germline): SGHVS, FNYEAQ.

This chain links TRBV20-1 with TRBJ2-3, with 10 bases aligning to TRBD2. CDR3 length equals 16 residues. V was pared by 0 bases and J by 4 bases, with 7 bases of the junction left unmatched. CDR1 is DFQATT, CDR2 SNEGSKA, per germline (reference sequence). The CDR3 sequence: CSARDLASGSPDTQYF. The CDR3, as DNA: TGCAGTGCTAGAGATTTGGCTAGCGGGAGCCCAGATACGCAGTATTTT.

The chain recombines TRBV29-1 with TRBJ1-1; D gene ambiguous. Between the trimmed V and J ends, which lost 3 bases and 8 bases, there was a span of 7 bases. This CDR3 contains 10 residues. The germline gives CDR1 SQVTM, CDR2 ANQGSEA. The CDR3 is CSVEALEAFF. The CDR3 region has the DNA TGCAGCGTTGAGGCACTAGAAGCTTTCTTT.

This sequence joins TRBV2 and TRBJ2-1, with TRBD2 identical over 9 bases. Germline lookup yields CDR1 SNHLY and CDR2 FYNNEI. V was pared by 3 bases and J by 2 bases, with 14 bases of the junction left unmatched. The CDR3 extends over 19 amino acids. The CDR3 DNA reads TGTGCCAGCAGTGACGACCCCAGGAGCGGGAGGACGACCTACAATGAGCAGTTCTTC. Translating it yields CASSDDPRSGRTTYNEQFF.

The chain joins TRBV27 to TRBJ2-1; D is ambiguous. CDR3 length: 12 amino acids. With 8 bases removed from V and 0 bases from J, the gap between germline ends came to 5 bases. Per germline, CDR1 MNHEY and CDR2 SMNVEV (reference sequence). CDR3 in amino acids: CASLGSYNEQFF. The CDR3 nucleotides read TGTGCCAGCCTCGGCTCCTACAATGAGCAGTTCTTC.

The chain joins TRBV21-1 to TRBJ2-7. TRBV21-1 is a known pseudogene. The CDR3 has 16 amino acids. Written as DNA, the CDR3 is TGTGCCAGCAGCAAAGCGGTGACGTTTACCACCTACGAGCAGTACTTC. Residues: CASSKAVTFTTYEQYF.

The rearrangement joins TRBV6-6 to TRBJ1-3; D is undetermined. This CDR3 is built from 16 residues. Trimming took 3 bases from V and 7 from J, leaving 19 bases between them. Germline CDR1 is MNHNY and CDR2 is SVGAGI (reference sequence). CDR3 protein: CASSYLVRGWGNTIYF. The DNA of the CDR3 is TGTGCCAGCAGTTATCTTGTGCGGGGTTGGGGTAACACCATATATTTT.

The V and J genes are TRBV2 and TRBJ2-1; 14 nucleotides line up with TRBD2. The V segment lost 6 bases and the J segment 4 bases; nucleotides outside the gene matches: 8. This CDR3 is 17 amino acids long. Germline V gene data show CDR1 as SNHLY and CDR2 as FYNNEI. Here the CDR3 DNA reads TGTGCCAGCAGACGAGGGACTAGCGGGAGTTCGTACAATGAGCAGTTCTTC. Translating gives CASRRGTSGSSYNEQFF.

This chain uses TRBV7-8 with TRBJ2-5, with D perhaps assigned TRBD1 or TRBD2 (5 bases each). The V and J ends lost 1 base and 7 bases respectively, with 19 bases between them. Germline CDR1 SGHVS, CDR2 FQNEAQ. The CDR3 runs 16 residues. The CDR3 nucleotides read TGTGCCAGCAGCTTAGTACAGGACGGGACCTGGGGGACCCAGTACTTC. It codes for CASSLVQDGTWGTQYF.

The chain combines TRBV19 with TRBJ2-1; TRBD2 agrees at 14 bases. V shed 2 bases, J shed 8 bases, and the junction held 8 bases outside the gene matches. The CDR3 has 17 amino acids. From germline, CDR1 is LNHDA and CDR2 SQIVND (reference sequence). CDR3 DNA: TGTGCCAGTAGTATATTAGCGACTAGCGGGAGGGGGGATGAGCAGTTCTTC. Protein: CASSILATSGRGDEQFF.

V usage is TRBV4-3 and J usage is TRBJ1-2; 8 bases fit TRBD1. The ends lost 0 bases at V and 4 bases at J; junction bases unmatched: 7. This CDR3 has 16 residues. Germline loops: CDR1 LGHNA, CDR2 YSLEER. The CDR3 region has the DNA TGCGCCAGCAGCCAAGATTTTGACAGGGGCCCCTATGGCTACACCTTC. Its protein product is CASSQDFDRGPYGYTF.

The chain combines TRBV6-6 with TRBJ1-2; a possible D gene is TRBD1 (5 bases). Trimming stripped 5 bases from V and 8 bases from J, with 15 bases between. The CDR3 totals 13 residues. CDR1 is MNHNY, CDR2 SVGAGI, per germline (reference sequence). The CDR3 DNA follows: TGTGCCAGCAGTACCTATCTCAGGGACGGCTACACCTTC. Amino acids: CASSTYLRDGYTF.

V and J are TRBV7-9 and TRBJ1-5, with D possibly being TRBD1 (5 bases). Per germline, CDR1 SEHNR and CDR2 FQNEAQ (reference sequence). V lost 5 bases to trimming and J lost 3 bases, with 17 bases between them. This CDR3 spans 16 amino acids. CDR3 in amino acids: CASSGVAGGNNQPQHF. The CDR3 region has the DNA TGTGCCAGCAGCGGCGTAGCGGGGGGTAACAATCAGCCCCAGCATTTT.

V usage is TRBV4-3 and J usage is TRBJ1-5, with D perhaps matching TRBD1 (6 bases). The V gene's germline CDR1 is LGHNA and CDR2 YSLEER. The CDR3 covers 14 residues. Between the trimmed V and J ends, which lost 3 bases and 3 bases, there was a span of 9 bases. The chain's CDR3 is CASSHDRYNQPQHF. The CDR3 DNA sequence: TGCGCCAGCAGCCACGACAGGTACAATCAGCCCCAGCATTTT.

J is TRBJ2-5 and V is TRBV7-9; the D call may be TRBD1 or TRBD2 (5 bases each). CDR3 length: 14 amino acids. The germline gives CDR1 SEHNR, CDR2 FQNEAQ (reference sequence). V shed 5 bases and J shed 3 bases, with 13 bases lying between them. CDR3 bases: TGTGCCAGCAGCCGGGACGCCCTTGAAGAGACCCAGTACTTC. Translated, it gives CASSRDALEETQYF.

This chain uses TRBV28 with TRBJ1-1, with 7 bases that match TRBD1. The CDR3 extends over 13 amino acids. Germline loops: CDR1 MDHEN, CDR2 SYDVKM. After removal of 8 bases from V and 2 bases from J, the junction contained 5 bases not matched to a gene. The CDR3 region is CASAEGANTEAFF. DNA for the CDR3: TGTGCCAGCGCGGAGGGGGCTAACACTGAAGCTTTCTTT.

With regard to this clonotype: At one end, the junction sequence differs from germline, possibly due to a read error. The CDR3 DNA reads as TGTGCCAGCAGCCTATTTGATGGCGGTTCGGTCATCTTT. This encodes CASSLFDGGSVIF. The chain has TRBV27 and TRBJ1-1; D not resolved. Per germline, CDR1 MNHEY and CDR2 SMNVEV (reference sequence). There are 13 residues in the CDR3.

The chain carries TRBV30 and TRBJ1-1, with D maybe TRBD1 (5 bases). The CDR3 runs to 12 residues. Trimming stripped 5 bases from V and 7 bases from J, with 14 bases between. The germline gives CDR1 GTSNPN, CDR2 SVGIG (reference sequence). The CDR3 here is CAWASWRGEAFF. The CDR3 DNA reads as TGTGCCTGGGCAAGTTGGAGGGGTGAAGCTTTCTTT.

This chain connects TRBV5-4 to TRBJ1-2, with TRBD1 as a possible D gene (6 bases). Trimming shortened V by 6 bases and J by 2 bases, and 14 bases separated the two germline ends. The CDR3 totals 14 residues. Germline assignment: CDR1 SGHNT and CDR2 YYREEE (reference sequence). This CDR3 reads CASTAGGGNYGYTF. CDR3 DNA sequence: TGTGCCAGCACCGCCGGAGGGGGGAACTATGGCTACACCTTC.

V is TRBV12-3 or TRBV12-4 and J is TRBJ1-3; 9 positions agree with TRBD1. CDR3 length equals 17 residues. J gave up 0 bases and V 3 bases, and 6 bases lay outside the gene matches. CDR3 DNA sequence: TGTGCCAGCAGTTTCACCGGGACAGGGAACTCTGGAAACACCATATATTTT. Its translation: CASSFTGTGNSGNTIYF.